This TCR beta chain is from a study of blood T cells in healthy people across ages. General study results and limits: Roughly linear age-related decline in beta diversity appeared, significant by age approximately 43.

This clonotype showed up just a few times. No antigen is known for it. Next came a second PCR, run for about 6 to 11 cycles, which used a sample-barcoded 5' primer along with a J-beta primer mix. TCRdb independently ran MiXCR on the 5' RACE reads; one entry per CDR3 protein. The sample comprises about 800,000 distinct CDR3 sequences, approximately 25% of which are singletons, and approximately 3.7% rests with the top ten. This CDR3 is built from 15 residues. Germline V lookup: CDR1 MNHEY, CDR2 SVGAGI. V lost 4 bases to trimming and J lost 3 bases; unmatched junction nucleotides: 6. A further study also used this sample, focusing on T cells of mothers and their children.

Material for sequencing was blood. J is TRBJ2-4 and V is TRBV6-5; 7 bases fit TRBD2. This TCR came from a boy younger than 18 in good health. The CDR3 region has the DNA TGTGCCAGCAGTTCCACTAGCGACCTCAAAAACATTCAGTACTTC. Translated: CASSSTSDLKNIQYF.